The 19 T cell receptor beta chains below all came from one sample that was sequenced in a study of T-cell reconstitution after alpha-beta-depleted transplantation in children. Unique molecular identifiers were incorporated during preparation of the TCRbeta library. TCRdb reprocessed the PCR reads via MiXCR and lists one record per CDR3 protein. The table includes roughly 100,000 distinct CDR3 sequences, around 6.1% detected once. The sample consisted of PBMCs, mostly from graft donor cells, taken 60 days after TCRalphabeta/CD19-depleted stem cell transplant. Receptors were obtained from a female patient aged 2 to 10 who had a stem cell transplant for Fanconi anemia, so the T cells may come from the graft donor.

This clonotype was found many times. This sequence joins TRBV5-1 and TRBJ2-5; D gene unclear. Germline CDR1 and CDR2: SGHRS and YFSETQ. Trimming cost V 1 base and J 1 base, with 14 bases left between them. The CDR3 extends over 16 amino acids. The CDR3 protein is CASSLSPGRFQETQYF. The CDR3, as DNA: TGCGCCAGCAGCTTGTCGCCCGGAAGGTTCCAAGAGACCCAGTACTTC.

The chain recombines TRBV28 with TRBJ2-7; 7 nucleotides agree with TRBD1. The length of the CDR3 is 15 residues. V shed 4 bases and J 3 bases; nucleotides not matched to a gene: 9. The germline CDR1 and CDR2 sequences are MDHEN and SYDVKM. The CDR3 coding sequence is TGTGCCAGCAGTTCCTTCGACAGGGTAGACTACGAGCAGTACTTC. It codes for CASSSFDRVDYEQYF.

In this sample, this clonotype turned up a few times. The J gene is TRBJ2-7, the V gene TRBV5-1; 11 bases are a match to TRBD2. CDR3 length equals 16 residues. Trimming at V came to 4 bases and at J to 6 bases, leaving 12 bases not matched to a gene. Germline V gene sequence: CDR1 SGHRS, CDR2 YFSETQ. The CDR3 region is CASSPGLAGFQSEQYF. The CDR3 nucleotides are TGCGCCAGCAGCCCAGGACTAGCGGGCTTCCAGAGCGAGCAGTACTTC.

In its sample, this clonotype was seen a few times. The chain carries TRBV7-9 and TRBJ1-1, with a weak D call TRBD1 (6 bases). Germline V gives CDR1 SEHNR, CDR2 FQNEAQ (reference sequence). This CDR3 has 17 amino acids. The germline V and J ends were trimmed by 2 bases and 4 bases, with 20 bases remaining between them. The CDR3: CASSLSRQQGWGTEAFF. The DNA for the CDR3 is TGTGCCAGCAGCTTATCTCGACAACAGGGTTGGGGCACTGAAGCTTTCTTT.

The chain combines TRBV11-3 with TRBJ2-1, with 8 bases lining up with TRBD2. Germline lookup yields CDR1 SGHNT and CDR2 YENEEA. This CDR3 is built from 16 residues. Germline trimming cut 5 bases from V and 2 bases from J; bases unmatched to any gene: 8. The CDR3 is CASSTVGTSPYNEQFF. The CDR3, as DNA: TGTGCCAGCAGCACTGTCGGGACTAGTCCCTACAATGAGCAGTTCTTC.

This clonotype was observed at least ten times. The CDR3 sequence: CSVEDTGVQETQYF. The CDR3 DNA follows: TGCAGCGTTGAAGATACCGGGGTCCAAGAGACCCAGTACTTC. V and J are TRBV29-1 and TRBJ2-5; D may be TRBD2 (5 bases). CDR3 length: 14 residues. The V end lost 0 bases, the J end lost 1 base, and 9 bases lay between the germline ends. The germline CDR1 and CDR2 sequences are SQVTM and ANQGSEA.

This clonotype has at least ten counts. The chain couples TRBV2 to TRBJ2-2, with unresolved D. Germline V gene lookup returns CDR1 SNHLY and CDR2 FYNNEI. The ends were cut back, 6 bases at V and 3 bases at J, with 14 bases in the middle. The CDR3 length is 15 residues. In DNA, the CDR3 is TGTGCCAGCAGCGAACTACACATGGACACCGGGGAGCTGTTTTTT. Protein product: CASSELHMDTGELFF.

This clonotype was observed many times. The chain has TRBV6-2 or TRBV6-3 and TRBJ2-7; unclear D gene. CDR1 is MNHEY and CDR2 is SVGEGT in the germline V gene. The length of the CDR3 is 12 residues. V gave up 2 bases and J gave up 3 bases, with 5 bases separating them. As DNA, the CDR3 is TGTGCCAGCAGTTACATCGTCTACGAGCAGTACTTC. Translated, it gives CASSYIVYEQYF.

This clonotype has more than one count but fewer than ten. This chain links TRBV18 with TRBJ1-5, with D maybe TRBD1 (5 bases). The CDR3 is made up of 17 amino acids. V was cut by 2 bases and J by 1 base, with 15 bases left in between. The germline CDR1 and CDR2 sequences are KGHSH and LQKENI. The CDR3 DNA reads as TGTGCCAGCTCACCAAAGAATGCCGGGGCAAGCAATCAGCCCCAGCATTTT. Its protein is CASSPKNAGASNQPQHF.

The chain links TRBV12-3 or TRBV12-4 to TRBJ1-2; 8 nucleotides agree with TRBD1. This CDR3 comprises 16 residues. J was trimmed by 4 bases and V by 5 bases; bases with no gene match: 12. As DNA, the CDR3 is TGTGCCAGCAGTCTTGGAAGGACAGGGCATACCTATGGCTACACCTTC. Encoded protein: CASSLGRTGHTYGYTF.

CDR3 region: CASSRNDGYNEQFF. The CDR3 nucleotides are TGTGCCAGCAGCCGGAATGACGGTTACAATGAGCAGTTCTTC. V usage is TRBV6-5 and J usage is TRBJ2-1; D not resolved. Between the trimmed V and J ends, which lost 6 bases and 4 bases, there was a span of 13 bases. This CDR3 comprises 14 residues. Germline V CDR1 and CDR2: MNHEY, SVGAGI.

This clonotype was detected ten times or more. The genes are TRBV21-1 and TRBJ2-1; the table names TRBD1, a call not compared with the DNA. TRBV21-1 is a recognized pseudogene. CDR3 length: 16 amino acids. For the CDR3, the DNA is TGTGCCAGCAGCAAGTTATACAGGGGGCCGAGGGATGAGCAGTTCTTC. It translates to CASSKLYRGPRDEQFF.

This clonotype was detected ten times or more. The chain couples TRBV20-1 to TRBJ2-2, with D possibly TRBD1 on 5 matching bases. Trimming pared 8 bases from V and 0 bases from J, leaving 10 bases between. From germline, CDR1 is DFQATT and CDR2 SNEGSKA (reference sequence). The CDR3 extends over 13 amino acids. CDR3 sequence: CSYGHANTGELFF. As DNA, the CDR3 is TGCAGTTACGGACACGCGAACACCGGGGAGCTGTTTTTT.

This rearrangement joins TRBV3-1 to TRBJ2-2; 9 nucleotides agree with TRBD2. The germline CDR1 and CDR2 sequences are LGHDT and YNNKEL (reference sequence). The CDR3 is made up of 17 amino acids. After removal of 0 bases from V and 4 bases from J, the junction contained 6 bases not matched to a gene. CDR3: CASSQENRGRATGELFF. The DNA for the CDR3 is TGTGCCAGCAGCCAAGAGAATCGCGGGAGGGCCACCGGGGAGCTGTTTTTT.

This clonotype was picked up many times. This chain joins TRBV28 and TRBJ1-3; D is ambiguous. V was trimmed by 5 bases and J by 2 bases, leaving 4 bases between them. There are 12 residues in the CDR3. Germline CDR1 reads MDHEN; CDR2 reads SYDVKM. Here the CDR3 reads CASSPPGNTIYF. CDR3 coding DNA: TGTGCCAGCAGTCCTCCTGGAAACACCATATATTTT.

This clonotype has ten or more counts. The chain carries TRBV29-1 and TRBJ1-3; D call uncertain. This CDR3 contains 13 residues. Per the germline V gene, CDR1 is SQVTM and CDR2 is ANQGSEA. CDR3 sequence: CGLAVSSGNTIYF. The CDR3 DNA reads TGCGGTCTTGCGGTCTCCTCTGGAAACACCATATATTTT.

This clonotype appeared many times. The V call is TRBV21-1, the J call TRBJ2-3; TRBD2, the table's D call, was not compared with the DNA. TRBV21-1 is a recognized pseudogene. This CDR3 has 15 residues. This chain's CDR3 is CASSPSERFTDTQYF. CDR3 coding DNA: TGTGCCAGCAGCCCTAGCGAGAGATTCACAGATACGCAGTATTTT.

This clonotype appeared many times. CDR3 protein: CASSPQGRRLNTEAFF. CDR3 DNA sequence: TGTGCCAGCTCACCACAAGGAAGACGTCTTAACACTGAAGCTTTCTTT. The chain links TRBV18 to TRBJ1-1; the D is unclear. The CDR3 runs to 16 residues. Germline CDR1 KGHSH, CDR2 LQKENI. V dropped 1 base and J dropped 2 bases, with 14 bases sitting between them.

This clonotype was seen ten or more times. The V and J genes are TRBV6-2 or TRBV6-3 and TRBJ2-1; maybe TRBD2 (6 bases). The CDR3 extends over 20 amino acids. Per germline, CDR1 MNHEY and CDR2 SVGEGT. V dropped 0 bases and J dropped 5 bases, with 26 bases sitting between them. The CDR3 DNA reads TGTGCCAGCAGTTACTCTTGGGCCGGAATCGGGAGAGGTAGGCACAATGAGCAGTTCTTC. It is translated as CASSYSWAGIGRGRHNEQFF.